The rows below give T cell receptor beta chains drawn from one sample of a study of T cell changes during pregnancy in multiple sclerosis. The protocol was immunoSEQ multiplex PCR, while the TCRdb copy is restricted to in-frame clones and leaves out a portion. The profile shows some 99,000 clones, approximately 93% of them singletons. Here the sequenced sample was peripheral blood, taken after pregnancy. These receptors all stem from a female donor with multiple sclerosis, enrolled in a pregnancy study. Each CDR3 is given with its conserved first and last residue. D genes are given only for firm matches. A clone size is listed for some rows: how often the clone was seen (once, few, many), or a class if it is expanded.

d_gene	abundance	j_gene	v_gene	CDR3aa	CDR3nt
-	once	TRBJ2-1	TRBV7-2	CASSLARGLADFYNEQFF	TGTGCCAGCAGCTTAGCGCGGGGGCTAGCGGACTTCTACAATGAGCAGTTCTTC
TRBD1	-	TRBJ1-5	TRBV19	CASSIGQGLNQPQHF	TGTGCCAGTAGTATAGGACAGGGGCTAAATCAGCCCCAGCATTTT
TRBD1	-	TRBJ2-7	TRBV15	CATSRGTGDYEQYF	TGTGCCACCAGCAGGGGGACAGGGGACTACGAGCAGTACTTC
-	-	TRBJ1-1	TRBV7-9	CASSPSGLNTEAFF	TGTGCCAGCAGCCCAAGCGGGTTGAACACTGAAGCTTTCTTT
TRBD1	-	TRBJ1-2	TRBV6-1	CASRGQNYGYTF	TGTGCCAGCAGGGGACAGAACTATGGCTACACCTTC
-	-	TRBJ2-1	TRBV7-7	CASSLVRANEQFF	TGTGCCAGCAGCTTAGTCAGGGCGAATGAGCAGTTCTTC
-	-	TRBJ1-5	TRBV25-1	CASRPQVETGKNQPQHF	TGTGCCAGCAGACCGCAGGTGGAGACAGGTAAAAATCAGCCCCAGCATTTT
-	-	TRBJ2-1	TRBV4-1	CASSQEPAAYNEQFF	TGCGCCAGCAGCCAAGAGCCAGCGGCCTACAATGAGCAGTTCTTC
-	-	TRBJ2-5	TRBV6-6	CASRHRSQETQYF	TGTGCCAGCAGACACAGGTCCCAAGAGACCCAGTACTTC
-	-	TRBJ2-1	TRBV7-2	CASSLVTGPRGRVEQFF	TGTGCCAGCAGCTTAGTAACAGGGCCTAGGGGGAGGGTTGAGCAGTTCTTC
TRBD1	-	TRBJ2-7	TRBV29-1	CSVGDRVGDYEQYF	TGCAGCGTTGGGGACAGGGTAGGTGACTACGAGCAGTACTTC
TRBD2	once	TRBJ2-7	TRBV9	CASSPDVGGVDEQYF	TGTGCCAGCAGCCCCGACGTGGGAGGGGTCGACGAGCAGTACTTC
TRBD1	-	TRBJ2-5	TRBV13	CASSPKTGLETQYF	TGTGCCAGCAGCCCTAAGACAGGGTTGGAGACCCAGTACTTC
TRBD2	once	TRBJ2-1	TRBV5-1	CASSLDSASGRYNEQFF	TGCGCCAGCAGCTTGGATTCGGCTAGCGGGCGCTACAATGAGCAGTTCTTC